Below, one T cell receptor beta chain is given with its context. Its target is not known. Germline V gene data show CDR1 as SGHAT and CDR2 as FQNNGV. The CDR3 is made up of 17 amino acids. The V end was cut by 5 bases, the J end by 3 bases, with 19 bases between. This sample was taken from a study of vaccination effects on CD4 cells after COVID-19. Profiling relied on immunoSEQ multiplex PCR, and the TCRdb table lists in-frame clones only, not all of them. Of tens of thousands of clones listed, roughly 74% are singletons. The ViraFEST assay expanded antigen-specific CD4+ T cells with viral peptide pools before sequencing. Subsequent to roughly 9 days of culture, CD4+ T cells were isolated. Each vaccine recipient was nucleocapsid antibody negative and had no prior SARS-CoV-2 infection. A density of over 1.5 million PBMC per well was used; these cells were cultured with about 10 IU/ml IL-2 and 10 ug/ml peptides.

The sequences come from CD4+ T cells from PBMCs cultured with HCoV-NL63 spike peptides, collected before COVID-19 vaccination. The source of this sequence is a human donor who received a COVID-19 vaccine. The V gene is TRBV11-2, the J gene TRBJ1-4; D possibly corresponds to TRBD1 (5 bases). DNA for the CDR3: TGTGCCAGCAGCCAAGGAGTAACGGGGGGGTCTAATGAAAAACTGTTTTTT. Translated: CASSQGVTGGSNEKLFF.